These T cell receptor beta chains were read from a single sample in a study of blood T cell repertoires in COVID-19. TCRdb's copy holds only in-frame clones and misses some; the assay was immunoSEQ multiplex PCR. Here the sample spans 150,000 to 200,000 clones, approximately 85% being singletons. The sequencing input was peripheral blood. These receptors were taken from a woman of 80 years or more with acute or convalescent COVID-19. CDR3s include the opening cysteine and the closing phenylalanine or tryptophan. The order of the fields is J gene, D gene, clone size, V gene, CDR3 protein, CDR3 DNA. D genes are given only for firm matches. The size entry is marked missing in some rows and otherwise reads once, few, many or a size class.

J: TRBJ2-7; D: -; size: -; V: TRBV12-3/TRBV12-4; CDR3: CASSLGGSYEQYF; DNA: TGTGCCAGCAGTTTAGGAGGGTCCTACGAGCAGTACTTC
J: TRBJ1-1; D: -; size: -; V: TRBV6-1; CDR3: CASSESDRSDPMNTEAFF; DNA: TGTGCCAGCAGTGAATCCGACAGGTCCGATCCTATGAACACTGAAGCTTTCTTT
J: TRBJ1-4; D: -; size: -; V: TRBV7-2; CDR3: CASSPRREGEKLFF; DNA: TGTGCCAGCAGCCCCCGCAGGGAAGGGGAAAAACTGTTTTTT
J: TRBJ2-2; D: -; size: -; V: TRBV27; CDR3: CASLGGGPLSGELFF; DNA: TGTGCCAGCTTGGGGGGAGGCCCCCTGTCCGGGGAGCTGTTTTTT
J: TRBJ1-1; D: TRBD1; size: -; V: TRBV5-5; CDR3: CASSFGTGGRGTEAFF; DNA: TGTGCCAGCAGCTTTGGGACAGGGGGTAGAGGCACTGAAGCTTTCTTT
J: TRBJ1-6; D: TRBD1; size: -; V: TRBV6-4; CDR3: CASSKETGWNSPLHF; DNA: TGTGCCAGCAGCAAAGAGACAGGGTGGAATTCACCCCTCCACTTT
J: TRBJ1-5; D: -; size: -; V: TRBV23-1; CDR3: CASSQLIQGIGGSNQPQHF; DNA: TGCGCCAGCAGTCAATTGATACAGGGTATAGGGGGAAGCAATCAGCCCCAGCATTTT
J: TRBJ1-5; D: -; size: -; V: TRBV2; CDR3: CASTRVGQTNQPQHF; DNA: TGTGCCAGCACGAGAGTAGGACAGACCAATCAGCCCCAGCATTTT
J: TRBJ2-5; D: TRBD1; size: -; V: TRBV19; CDR3: CASSTPGQQETQYF; DNA: TGTGCCAGTAGTACTCCGGGACAGCAAGAGACCCAGTACTTC
J: TRBJ2-3; D: -; size: -; V: TRBV2; CDR3: CASSERGFSTDTQYF; DNA: TGTGCCAGCAGTGAACGAGGATTTTCCACAGATACGCAGTATTTT
J: TRBJ1-5; D: -; size: -; V: TRBV10-3; CDR3: CAISEPVGPQHF; DNA: TGTGCCATCAGCGAGCCGGTTGGGCCCCAGCATTTT
J: TRBJ2-5; D: TRBD2; size: -; V: TRBV20-1; CDR3: CSASLAGGFGQETQYF; DNA: TGCAGTGCTAGTCTAGCGGGGGGCTTCGGTCAAGAGACCCAGTACTTC
J: TRBJ1-5; D: -; size: once; V: TRBV2; CDR3: CASSDTIAGNQPQHF; DNA: TGTGCCAGCAGTGATACAATCGCCGGCAATCAGCCCCAGCATTTT
J: TRBJ2-5; D: TRBD2; size: -; V: TRBV7-2; CDR3: CASSWSPLGGGKETQYF; DNA: TGTGCCAGCAGCTGGTCTCCCTTGGGGGGGGGAAAAGAGACCCAGTACTTC
J: TRBJ2-3; D: TRBD1; size: -; V: TRBV10-3; CDR3: CAISDGNRGLSTDTQYF; DNA: TGTGCCATCAGTGACGGCAACAGGGGGCTCAGTACAGATACGCAGTATTTT
J: TRBJ2-7; D: TRBD1; size: -; V: TRBV4-1; CDR3: CASSQTGTGSSYEQYF; DNA: TGCGCCAGCAGCCAGACTGGGACAGGGAGTTCCTACGAGCAGTACTTC
J: TRBJ1-2; D: -; size: -; V: TRBV24-1; CDR3: CATSDPGGGYTF; DNA: TGTGCCACCAGTGATCCGGGAGGAGGCTACACCTTC
J: TRBJ1-1; D: -; size: -; V: TRBV28; CDR3: CASSLWAGGGSEAFF; DNA: TGTGCCAGCAGTTTATGGGCCGGCGGGGGATCTGAAGCTTTCTTT
J: TRBJ1-1; D: -; size: -; V: TRBV3-1/TRBV3-2; CDR3: CASTPVARLNTEAFF; DNA: TGTGCCAGCACCCCCGTAGCCCGCCTGAACACTGAAGCTTTCTTT
J: TRBJ1-6; D: TRBD1; size: -; V: TRBV16; CDR3: CASSPRTGDSSPLHF; DNA: TGTGCCAGCAGCCCGCGGACAGGTGATAGTTCACCCCTCCACTTT
J: TRBJ1-2; D: -; size: -; V: TRBV7-9; CDR3: CASSLAGTHYGYTF; DNA: TGTGCCAGCAGCTTAGCGGGGACTCACTATGGCTACACCTTC
J: TRBJ2-3; D: -; size: -; V: TRBV5-1; CDR3: CASSAWAGATDTQYF; DNA: TGCGCCAGCAGCGCTTGGGCAGGGGCGACAGATACGCAGTATTTT
J: TRBJ1-5; D: TRBD1; size: -; V: TRBV19; CDR3: CASSVTGGMNQPQHF; DNA: TGTGCCAGTAGTGTAACAGGGGGCATGAATCAGCCCCAGCATTTT
J: TRBJ2-3; D: -; size: -; V: TRBV20-1; CDR3: CSARRGDTQYF; DNA: TGCAGTGCCAGAAGGGGGGATACGCAGTATTTT
J: TRBJ2-1; D: TRBD1; size: -; V: TRBV10-3; CDR3: CAISTARTGNNEQFF; DNA: TGTGCCATCAGTACCGCAAGGACAGGAAACAATGAGCAGTTCTTC
J: TRBJ2-6; D: -; size: -; V: TRBV29-1; CDR3: CSAGVGPGANVLTF; DNA: TGCAGCGCCGGGGTTGGGCCTGGGGCCAACGTCCTGACTTTC
J: TRBJ1-2; D: -; size: -; V: TRBV20-1; CDR3: CSASGGAEGQSGYTF; DNA: TGCAGTGCTAGTGGGGGCGCGGAGGGGCAGTCTGGCTACACCTTC
J: TRBJ2-5; D: -; size: -; V: TRBV10-3; CDR3: CAIGADQETQYF; DNA: TGTGCCATCGGGGCGGATCAAGAGACCCAGTACTTC
J: TRBJ1-1; D: -; size: -; V: TRBV12-5; CDR3: CASGPYGRNTEAFF; DNA: TGTGCTAGTGGCCCGTACGGTCGGAACACTGAAGCTTTCTTT
J: TRBJ1-3; D: -; size: -; V: TRBV19; CDR3: CASSRERPGGNTIYF; DNA: TGTGCCAGTAGCCGGGAGCGACCCGGTGGAAACACCATATATTTT
J: TRBJ1-2; D: TRBD1; size: -; V: TRBV30; CDR3: CAWNPDRGFNYGYTF; DNA: TGTGCCTGGAACCCGGACAGGGGATTTAACTATGGCTACACCTTC
J: TRBJ2-3; D: -; size: -; V: TRBV21-1; CDR3: CASSTPLAGTDTQYF; DNA: TGTGCCAGCAGCACTCCACTAGCGGGCACAGATACGCAGTATTTT
J: TRBJ2-7; D: TRBD1; size: -; V: TRBV7-9; CDR3: CASRHGTASSYEQYF; DNA: TGTGCCAGCAGACACGGGACAGCCTCGTCCTACGAGCAGTACTTC
J: TRBJ2-7; D: -; size: -; V: TRBV21-1; CDR3: CASSKGGQPPYEQYF; DNA: TGTGCCAGCAGCAAAGGTGGACAGCCCCCCTACGAGCAGTACTTC
J: TRBJ2-1; D: TRBD2; size: -; V: TRBV4-1; CDR3: CASSQVGGRGNNEQFF; DNA: TGCGCCAGCAGCCAAGTCGGCGGGAGGGGGAACAATGAGCAGTTCTTC
J: TRBJ2-1; D: TRBD1; size: -; V: TRBV3-1/TRBV3-2; CDR3: CASRALQGQGQHNEQFF; DNA: TGTGCCAGCAGAGCCCTCCAAGGACAGGGCCAACACAATGAGCAGTTCTTC
J: TRBJ1-1; D: TRBD1; size: -; V: TRBV2; CDR3: CASSGRQGQWGVAFF; DNA: TGTGCCAGCAGTGGTAGACAGGGGCAATGGGGGGTAGCTTTCTTT
J: TRBJ1-1; D: -; size: -; V: TRBV7-9; CDR3: CASSRGQLVDTEAFF; DNA: TGTGCCAGCAGCCGCGGACAGCTGGTGGACACTGAAGCTTTCTTT
J: TRBJ1-2; D: -; size: few; V: TRBV4-1; CDR3: CASSQVAGGYTF; DNA: TGCGCCAGCAGCCAAGTAGCGGGAGGCTACACCTTC
J: TRBJ1-3; D: TRBD1; size: once; V: TRBV6-5; CDR3: CASSSGQVRGNTIYF; DNA: TGTGCCAGCAGTTCGGGACAGGTCCGTGGAAACACCATATATTTT
J: TRBJ2-2; D: -; size: -; V: TRBV12-3/TRBV12-4; CDR3: CASRYSTGELFF; DNA: TGTGCCAGCAGGTACAGCACCGGGGAGCTGTTTTTT
J: TRBJ2-2; D: TRBD2; size: once; V: TRBV30; CDR3: CAWSKSSGTVTGELFF; DNA: TGTGCCTGGAGTAAGAGTAGCGGGACGGTCACCGGGGAGCTGTTTTTT
J: TRBJ2-2; D: TRBD1; size: once; V: TRBV2; CDR3: CASSGQGAGELFF; DNA: TGTGCCAGCAGTGGGCAGGGGGCCGGGGAGCTGTTTTTT
J: TRBJ1-5; D: -; size: -; V: TRBV24-1; CDR3: CATLEAGPNNQPQHF; DNA: TGTGCCACGTTGGAGGCAGGTCCCAACAATCAGCCCCAGCATTTT
J: TRBJ2-7; D: TRBD1; size: -; V: TRBV6-5; CDR3: CASSRGQGWNEQYF; DNA: TGTGCCAGCAGCAGAGGACAGGGCTGGAACGAGCAGTACTTC
J: TRBJ2-4; D: TRBD2; size: -; V: TRBV5-1; CDR3: CASSFGGLAKNIQYF; DNA: TGCGCCAGCAGCTTCGGGGGGTTAGCCAAAAACATTCAGTACTTC